This T cell receptor (beta chain) was retrieved from a study of blood T cell repertoires in COVID-19. Study-level background: PBMCs, B-cell-depleted T cells, or T cells were the source of the cDNA or gDNA that made up the material.

Germline loops: CDR1 MNHEY, CDR2 SMNVEV (reference sequence). The CDR3 runs 14 residues. V gave up 5 bases and J gave up 6 bases, with 16 bases separating them. Per the study methods: Amplification with reference gene primers provided the estimates of nucleated cell counts. Sequencing used immunoSEQ multiplex PCR; TCRdb keeps in-frame clones, though not all of them. The V and J calls and clone size were taken over from that table, and D and trimming were inferred from the DNA. Counted here are 300,000 to 400,000 clones, roughly nine tenths occurring once; the ten biggest clones make up roughly 2.6%. The TCR sequence derives from a man aged 60-69 years who had recovered from COVID-19. Sample: PBMCs or T cells enriched from blood (not recorded which). This chain links TRBV27 with TRBJ1-2, with D perhaps matching TRBD1 (6 bases). CDR3 sequence reads: CASSSIQGVDGYTF. Written as DNA, the CDR3 is TGTGCCAGCAGTAGTATACAGGGTGTTGATGGCTACACCTTC.